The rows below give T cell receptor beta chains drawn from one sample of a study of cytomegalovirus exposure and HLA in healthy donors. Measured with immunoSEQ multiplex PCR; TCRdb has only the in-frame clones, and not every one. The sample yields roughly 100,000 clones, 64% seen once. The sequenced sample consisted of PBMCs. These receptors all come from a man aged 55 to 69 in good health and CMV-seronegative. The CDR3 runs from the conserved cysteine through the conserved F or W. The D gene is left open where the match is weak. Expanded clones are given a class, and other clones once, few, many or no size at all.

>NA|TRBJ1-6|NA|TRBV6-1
TGTGCCAGCAGTGGACAGATGGGTCCTATTTCACCCCTCCACTTT
CASSGQMGPISPLHF
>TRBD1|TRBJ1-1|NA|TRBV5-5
TGTGCCAGCAGCTTGGGGACAGGGGGTGTGCGGAACACTGAAGCTTTCTTT
CASSLGTGGVRNTEAFF
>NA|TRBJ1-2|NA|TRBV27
TGTGCCAGCAGTTTGCAGGGGTCGGGGGGAACTGATGGCTACACCTTC
CASSLQGSGGTDGYTF
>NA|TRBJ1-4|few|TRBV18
TGTGCCAGCTCACCACCTGGGGGAGGGAGCGGCGCGAATGAAAAACTGTTTTTT
CASSPPGGGSGANEKLFF
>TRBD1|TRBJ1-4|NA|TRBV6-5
TGTGCCAGCGGGGACAGGGGAGGTGAAAAACTGTTTTTT
CASGDRGGEKLFF
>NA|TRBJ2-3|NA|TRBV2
TGTGCCACCCCACCTCATACAGAAACTTTAACAGATACGCAGTATTTT
CATPPHTETLTDTQYF
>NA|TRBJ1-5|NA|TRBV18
TGTGCCAGCTCACCGCCTGGGTCGGCGGATCAGCCCCAGCATTTT
CASSPPGSADQPQHF
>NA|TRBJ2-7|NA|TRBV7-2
TGTGCCAGCAGCTTAAATAGTGGGAGTAGCTCCTACGAGCAGTACTTC
CASSLNSGSSSYEQYF
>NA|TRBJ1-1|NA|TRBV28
TGCCTTAGCGGATCGAACACTGAAGCTTTCTTT
CLSGSNTEAFF
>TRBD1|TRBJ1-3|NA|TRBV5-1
TGCGCCAGCAGCCACGGACAGGCGACCTCTGGAAACACCATATATTTT
CASSHGQATSGNTIYF
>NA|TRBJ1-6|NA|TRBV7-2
TGTGCCAGCAGCTTATCGGGGGGTGGTTCACCCCTCCACTTT
CASSLSGGGSPLHF
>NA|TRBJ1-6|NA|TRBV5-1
TGCGCCAGCAGCTTGCTGGGGGGGAGCTCCTATAATTCACCCCTCCACTTT
CASSLLGGSSYNSPLHF
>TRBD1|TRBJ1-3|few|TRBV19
TGTGCCAGTACGTTAGGGACAGGGATCGGAAACACCATATATTTT
CASTLGTGIGNTIYF
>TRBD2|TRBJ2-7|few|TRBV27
TGTGCCAGCAGTTTTGTCGTGAAGCGGGGGCGATACGAGCAGTACTTC
CASSFVVKRGRYEQYF
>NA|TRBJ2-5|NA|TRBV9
TGTGCCAGCAGCCCAAGGGCTAGCACAGACGAGACCCAGTACTTC
CASSPRASTDETQYF
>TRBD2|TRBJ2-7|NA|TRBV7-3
TGTGCCAGCAGCTTAGAAGCGGGAGTCGGTAACGAGCAGTACTTC
CASSLEAGVGNEQYF
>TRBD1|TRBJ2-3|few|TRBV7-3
TGTGCCAGCAGCCCATGGGGACAGGGGGCAGCAGATACGCAGTATTTT
CASSPWGQGAADTQYF
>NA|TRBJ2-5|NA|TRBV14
TGTGCCAGCAGCCAAATAGAAGAGACCCAGTACTTC
CASSQIEETQYF
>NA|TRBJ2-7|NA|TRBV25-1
TGTGCCAGCAGTGGAATGTCTCCGGGCGAGCAGTACTTC
CASSGMSPGEQYF
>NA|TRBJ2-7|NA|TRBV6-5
TGTGCCAGCACTGGCAGGGGCTACGAGCAGTACTTC
CASTGRGYEQYF
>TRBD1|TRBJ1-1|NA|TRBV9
TGTGCCAGCAGCGTGACAGGGATGAACACTGAAGCTTTCTTT
CASSVTGMNTEAFF
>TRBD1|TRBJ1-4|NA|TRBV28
TGTGCCAGCAGTTCTACAGGGGCAACTAATGAAAAACTGTTTTTT
CASSSTGATNEKLFF
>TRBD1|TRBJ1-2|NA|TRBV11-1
TGTGCCAGCAGCTTGGGACAGGGTTCGGGCTACACCTTC
CASSLGQGSGYTF